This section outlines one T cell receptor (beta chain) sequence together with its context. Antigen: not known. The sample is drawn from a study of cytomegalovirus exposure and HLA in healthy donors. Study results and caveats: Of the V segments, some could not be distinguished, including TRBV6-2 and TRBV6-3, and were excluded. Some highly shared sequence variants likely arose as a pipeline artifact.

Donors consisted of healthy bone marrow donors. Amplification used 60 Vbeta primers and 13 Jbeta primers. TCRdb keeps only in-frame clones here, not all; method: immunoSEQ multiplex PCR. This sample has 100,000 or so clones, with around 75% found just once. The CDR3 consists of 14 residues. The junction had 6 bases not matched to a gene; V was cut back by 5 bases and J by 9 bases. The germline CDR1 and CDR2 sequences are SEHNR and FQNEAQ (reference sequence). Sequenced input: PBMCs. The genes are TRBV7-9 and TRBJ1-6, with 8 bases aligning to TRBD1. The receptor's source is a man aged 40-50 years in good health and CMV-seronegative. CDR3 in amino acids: CASSRTGSGSPLHF. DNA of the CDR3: TGTGCCAGCAGCCGGACAGGGAGTGGTTCACCCCTCCACTTT.